This is a list of T cell receptor beta chains from one sample in a study of human T cells and chemical hapten exposure. TCRdb called the RACE reads again in MiXCR, with one record for every CDR3 protein. Among roughly 50,000 distinct CDR3 sequences listed, roughly 10% were seen once. The specimen comprised whole blood, sampled in connection with sensitization to the hapten diphenylcyclopropenone (DPC). The receptors shown here come from a woman aged 40 to 55 with alopecia areata. Some clones in this sample may be carry-over from other donors' samples. Both conserved end residues are part of each CDR3. The listing skips clone size in some rows; elsewhere it reads once, few, many or a size class.

many,TRBV6-2/TRBV6-3,CASSAGGENTGELFF
-,TRBV20-1,CSARWGTEAFF
many,TRBV20-1,CSAPSEVWPNYGYTF
many,TRBV29-1,CSVRRGEGSREQYF
few,TRBV5-4,CASSLDVTEEKLFF
many,TRBV20-1,CSAVRVMNSPLHF
-,TRBV7-3,CASSPGGAGDTQYF
many,TRBV20-1,CSARDGIGEKTGELFF
few,TRBV12-3/TRBV12-4,CASSLTTEAFF
many,TRBV18,CASSPPGQGEADTQYF
-,TRBV11-2,CASSDSEGANQETQYF
many,TRBV12-3/TRBV12-4,CASSTQQGRGYTF
few,TRBV3-1,CASSSTAGGEGNEQFF
-,TRBV30,CAWREQGGGYTF
few,TRBV9,CASSAGTGGSLFF
few,TRBV4-1,CASSKGRSQGLSGNTIYF
few,TRBV20-1,CSARGQGIGLTEAFF
-,TRBV5-6,CASSSGGDNQPQHF
few,TRBV21-1,CASSKARQEIVPCEAFF
-,TRBV2,CASITDQSYNEQFF
many,TRBV6-4,CASSDGATDTQYF
few,TRBV20-1,CSALDRGRSEKLFF
-,TRBV12-3/TRBV12-4,CASSIRRQGSYEQYF
-,TRBV5-8,CASSPDGLAGGKIGELFF
many,TRBV3-1,CARSARGRGNEQFF
many,TRBV20-1,CSALQGARNEKLFF
many,TRBV12-3/TRBV12-4,CASSGTDRASGELFF
-,TRBV20-1,CSARDPTTGGETQYF
many,TRBV18,CASSPQGASPLHF
many,TRBV2,CASTMGRGNQPQHF
many,TRBV12-3/TRBV12-4,CASSLFSRDQPQHF
-,TRBV25-1,CASSGFLGELFF
few,TRBV2,CASTGADPYGYTF
-,TRBV6-6,CASSYSTASYEQYF
-,TRBV12-5,CASGFGGNTEAFF
few,TRBV10-3,CASGQGVNEQFF